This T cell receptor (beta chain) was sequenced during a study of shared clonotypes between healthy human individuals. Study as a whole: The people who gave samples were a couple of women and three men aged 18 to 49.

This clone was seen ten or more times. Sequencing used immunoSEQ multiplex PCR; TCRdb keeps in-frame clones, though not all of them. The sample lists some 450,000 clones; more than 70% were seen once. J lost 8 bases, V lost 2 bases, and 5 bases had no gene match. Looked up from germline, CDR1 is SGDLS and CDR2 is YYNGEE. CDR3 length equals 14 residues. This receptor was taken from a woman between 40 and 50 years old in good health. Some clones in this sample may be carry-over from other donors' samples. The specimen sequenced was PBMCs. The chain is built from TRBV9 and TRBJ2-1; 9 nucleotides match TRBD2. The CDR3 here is CASSVSGRRDEQFF. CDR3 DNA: TGTGCCAGCAGCGTGAGCGGGAGGAGGGATGAGCAGTTCTTC.